This TCR beta chain was observed in a study of blood T cell repertoires in COVID-19. Original handling: Reference gene primers were amplified, and this amplification served to estimate nucleated cell counts. Clones were sequenced by immunoSEQ multiplex PCR, and TCRdb holds only the in-frame ones, with some missing. The V and J calls and clone size come from that table; D and trimming were worked out from the DNA. The sample gives 25,000 to 35,000 clones, more than 85% of which show up once; approximately 0.88% is in the top ten. This receptor was identified in a woman in her 70s with COVID-19, enrolled during active disease. The specimen was peripheral blood.

DNA for the CDR3: TGCAGCGTTTACAGGGGGGGCGAGCAGTACTTC. Its protein is CSVYRGGEQYF. The gene calls are TRBV29-1 and TRBJ2-7; D is possibly TRBD1 (8 bases). In germline, CDR1 is SQVTM, CDR2 ANQGSEA. V lost 5 bases and J 6 bases, leaving 11 bases between the germline ends. The CDR3 is made up of 11 amino acids.